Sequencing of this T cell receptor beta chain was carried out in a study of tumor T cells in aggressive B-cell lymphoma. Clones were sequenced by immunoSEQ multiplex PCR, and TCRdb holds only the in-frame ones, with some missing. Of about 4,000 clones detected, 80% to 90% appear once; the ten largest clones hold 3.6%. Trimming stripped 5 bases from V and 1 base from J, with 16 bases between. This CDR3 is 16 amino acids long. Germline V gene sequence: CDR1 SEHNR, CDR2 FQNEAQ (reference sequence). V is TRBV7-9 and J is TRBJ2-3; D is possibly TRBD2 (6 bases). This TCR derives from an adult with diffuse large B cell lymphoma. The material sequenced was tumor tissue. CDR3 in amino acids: CASSQTALARTDTQYF. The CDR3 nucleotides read TGTGCCAGCAGCCAAACCGCCCTAGCGCGCACAGATACGCAGTATTTT.